The entry that follows covers one T cell receptor beta chain sequence. Its specificity is not known. These data come from a study of resident and recirculating memory T cells in vitiligo. Study-wide context: Samples were epidermis from two lesional and two nonlesional sites, plus PBMCs. The study's findings and limits: Clonality differed among vitiligo lesions, with no unique dominant clone. Different lesions suggested infiltration by different T cell clones.

Germline CDR1 is SGHAT and CDR2 is FQNNGV. V dropped 1 base and J dropped 13; count of bases not matched to a gene: 14. This CDR3 has 17 residues. The method was immunoSEQ multiplex PCR; TCRdb's version includes in-frame clones alone and lacks a portion of them. The profile shows 40,000 to 50,000 clones, 92% of them singletons. The sequence was obtained from a male donor with vitiligo. Sequenced sample: blood. V usage is TRBV11-2 and J usage is TRBJ1-6, with 9 bases lining up with TRBD1. The DNA of the CDR3 is TGTGCCAGCAGCTTAGTCGGGACAGGGACAATGAAGCGGCCCCTCCACTTT. Its translation: CASSLVGTGTMKRPLHF.